The rows below give T cell receptor beta chains drawn from one sample of a study of blood T cell repertoires in COVID-19. Profiling relied on immunoSEQ multiplex PCR, and the TCRdb table lists in-frame clones only, not all of them. This sample carries around 620,000 clones, more than 80% of them seen once, and the ten largest clones take 0.2% to 0.3%. The sequenced material came from peripheral blood. The receptor set was obtained from a woman aged 18-29 years with acute or convalescent COVID-19. The CDR3 runs from the conserved cysteine through the conserved F or W. The order of the fields is D gene, CDR3 length, V gene, J gene, clone size, CDR3 DNA, CDR3 protein. D genes are given only for firm matches. Rows may omit the clone size; those that give it use once, few, many or a size class.

>TRBD1|14|TRBV18|TRBJ2-1|.
TGTGCCAGCTCACCGACAGGGCCTAACAATGAGCAGTTCTTC
CASSPTGPNNEQFF
>.|15|TRBV11-2|TRBJ2-7|.
TGTGCCAGCAGCTTAGGTAGTGGAGGAACCTACGAGCAGTACTTC
CASSLGSGGTYEQYF
>.|16|TRBV7-9|TRBJ1-2|few
TGTGCCAGCAGCTCCCCAGGGGCGCTCCACCTTTATGGCTACACCTTC
CASSSPGALHLYGYTF
>.|13|TRBV2|TRBJ1-5|.
TGTGCCAGCAATGATGGCGGGTCTAAGCCCCAGCATTTT
CASNDGGSKPQHF
>.|14|TRBV24-1|TRBJ1-3|.
TGTGCCACCAGCTGGAGGACGTTGGGAAACACCATATATTTT
CATSWRTLGNTIYF
>.|15|TRBV7-7|TRBJ2-7|few
TGTGCCAGCAGCCTAACCCAGGGTCCGGTTTACGAGCAGTACTTC
CASSLTQGPVYEQYF
>TRBD1|15|TRBV19|TRBJ2-7|.
TGTGCCAGTAGTATATGGGACAGGGGCTCCTACGAGCAGTACTTC
CASSIWDRGSYEQYF
>.|16|TRBV2|TRBJ1-5|.
TGTGCCAGCAGTTTTACAGGGCTTAATAGCAATCAGCCCCAGCATTTT
CASSFTGLNSNQPQHF
>TRBD1|16|TRBV19|TRBJ1-3|.
TGTGCCAGTAGTCCGCCGGGACAGGGATATGGAAACACCATATATTTT
CASSPPGQGYGNTIYF
>.|12|TRBV7-9|TRBJ1-6|.
TGTGCCAGCAGCTTAAGGGGAGGGCCCCTCCACTTT
CASSLRGGPLHF
>.|16|TRBV18|TRBJ2-2|.
TGTGCCAGCTCACCACCCGACCTCCGGGGCACCGGGGAGCTGTTTTTT
CASSPPDLRGTGELFF
>.|15|TRBV5-5|TRBJ2-7|.
TGTGCCAGCAGCTTGGGTCCGGGGTTTCCCTACGAGCAGTACTTC
CASSLGPGFPYEQYF
>.|13|TRBV19|TRBJ1-2|.
TGTGCCAGTAGTCCGGCGGCCCTCTATGGCTACACCTTC
CASSPAALYGYTF
>.|15|TRBV3-1/TRBV3-2|TRBJ1-5|few
TGTGCCAGCAGCCAAGATGGGGGCGGGAATCAGCCCCAGCATTTT
CASSQDGGGNQPQHF
>.|12|TRBV7-9|TRBJ1-2|.
TGTGCCAGCAGCTTCGACAGTTATGGCTACACCTTC
CASSFDSYGYTF
>.|14|TRBV4-1|TRBJ1-1|once
TGCGCCAGCAGCCCCCTATGGCGGGGCACTGAAGCTTTCTTT
CASSPLWRGTEAFF
>.|13|TRBV27|TRBJ1-1|.
TGTGCCAGCTCCAGACAGGCTCTTGAAGAAGCTTTCTTT
CASSRQALEEAFF
>TRBD1|14|TRBV7-3|TRBJ2-7|.
TGTGCCAGCAGCTCCAGCGGGACAGGGAACGAGCAGTACTTC
CASSSSGTGNEQYF
>.|17|TRBV24-1|TRBJ2-2|.
TGTGCCACCAGTGATCGAGCTCCGGGACTCCCTGCCGGGGAGCTGTTTTTT
CATSDRAPGLPAGELFF
>.|15|TRBV12-5|TRBJ1-4|.
TGTGCTAGTGGTCCAGGACTTTCCCTTAATGAAAAACTGTTTTTT
CASGPGLSLNEKLFF
>.|14|TRBV11-2|TRBJ1-2|.
TGTGCCAGCAGCCAAGACGCCACTCGGAGGGGCTACACCTTC
CASSQDATRRGYTF
>.|14|TRBV12-5|TRBJ1-5|.
TGTGCTAGTGGTTTCGGCACTGGGAGGCAGCCCCAGCATTTT
CASGFGTGRQPQHF
>TRBD1|15|TRBV11-2|TRBJ1-1|.
TGTGCCAGCAGTGCCGCATGGACAGGGAAGTTGGAAGCTTTCTTT
CASSAAWTGKLEAFF
>TRBD2|13|TRBV29-1|TRBJ2-7|.
TGCAGCGTTGTAGGGACTACTTCCCGCGAGCAGTACTTC
CSVVGTTSREQYF
>.|11|TRBV20-1|TRBJ1-4|.
TGCAGTGCTTGGCTCGCAGGGCAGTCCCTTTTT
CSAWLAGQSLF
>TRBD1|17|TRBV18|TRBJ2-3|.
TGTGCCAGCTCACCTGAGGACAGGGCCCCCTACACAGATACGCAGTATTTT
CASSPEDRAPYTDTQYF
>.|14|TRBV4-1|TRBJ2-5|.
TGCGCCAGCAGCCACACCTCAACTCAAGAGACCCAGTACTTC
CASSHTSTQETQYF
>.|16|TRBV7-9|TRBJ2-2|.
TGTGCCAGCAGCTTAGCTGTAGCGGTGAACACCGGGGAGCTGTTTTTT
CASSLAVAVNTGELFF
>TRBD2|20|TRBV4-1|TRBJ2-1|.
TGCGCCAGCAGCCAACCTCCATTCCAACTAGCGGGCCCCTCCTACAATGAGCAGTTCTTC
CASSQPPFQLAGPSYNEQFF
>.|13|TRBV29-1|TRBJ2-2|.
TGCAGCGTTGAACAAACTAGGGCCGGGGAGCTGTTTTTT
CSVEQTRAGELFF
>TRBD1|17|TRBV4-1|TRBJ1-1|.
TGCGCCAGCAGCCAAGCCCGCGGGACAGGGGAGAACACTGAAGCTTTCTTT
CASSQARGTGENTEAFF